Listed here are 27 T cell receptor beta chains from one sample, sequenced in a study of T cells in Graves' hyperthyroidism and ophthalmopathy. Using RNA transcripts as the source, TCR beta CDR3 regions were amplified. HTBI primers were employed in a first-round RT-PCR of the TCR CDR3. TCRdb itself ran the multiplex PCR reads through MiXCR, one entry per CDR3 protein. The data contain 800,000 or so distinct CDR3 sequences, roughly 40% of them singletons. The material sequenced was blood. Receptor source: a man younger than 30 with Graves' hyperthyroidism.

This clonotype showed up just a few times. The rearrangement links TRBV12-3 or TRBV12-4 to TRBJ1-1; tentative D call: TRBD1 (5 bases). V gave up 3 bases and J gave up 5 bases, with 13 bases separating them. The CDR3 is 14 residues long. The CDR3 DNA is TGTGCCAGCAGTTTTTACGTCGGGGGAACTGAAGCTTTCTTT. Translation gives CASSFYVGGTEAFF.

The chain uses TRBV6-5 and TRBJ2-7; the D is unclear. CDR1 and CDR2 from the germline V gene are MNHEY and SVGAGI. This CDR3 has 13 residues. The V and J ends lost 0 bases and 5 bases respectively, with 8 bases between them. The CDR3, as DNA: TGTGCCAGCAGTTACTCGTACCGGAACGAGCAGTACTTC. Translating it yields CASSYSYRNEQYF.

The rearrangement joins TRBV15 to TRBJ1-5, with 10 bases that match TRBD1. Germline V gene sequence: CDR1 LNHNV, CDR2 YYDKDF (reference sequence). The CDR3 has 15 amino acids. With 4 bases clipped from V and 5 bases from J, the junction kept 5 bases outside the gene matches. The CDR3 sequence is CATSMRQGAHQPQHF. The CDR3 bases are TGTGCCACCAGCATGAGACAGGGGGCCCATCAGCCCCAGCATTTT. The full variable domain, rest sourced from reference TRBV15 and TRBJ1-5, is DAMVIQNPRYQVTQFGKPVTLSCSQTLNHNVMYWYQQKSSQAPKLLFHYYDKDFNNEADTPDNFQSRRPNTSFCFLDIRSPGLGDTAMYLCATSMRQGAHQPQHFGDGTRLSIL.

V usage is TRBV20-1 and J usage is TRBJ2-2; D perhaps matches TRBD1 (6 bases). Germline CDR1 and CDR2: DFQATT and SNEGSKA (reference sequence). The CDR3 spans 14 residues. CDR3 loop: CSIGRDTNTGELFF. The CDR3 coding sequence is TGCAGCATCGGCAGGGACACCAACACCGGGGAGCTGTTTTTT.

The chain has TRBV9 and TRBJ2-2, with 12 bases fitting TRBD1. CDR1 and CDR2 from the germline V gene are SGDLS and YYNGEE. After removal of 3 bases from V and 7 bases from J, the junction contained 10 bases not matched to a gene. The CDR3 runs 17 residues. In DNA form, the CDR3 reads TGTGCCAGCAGCGGGGGGACAGGGGGCTTGAAGGACGGGGAGCTGTTTTTT. It yields the protein CASSGGTGGLKDGELFF.

This clonotype came up many times. The chain carries TRBV7-9 and TRBJ1-6; 11 nucleotides agree with TRBD1. CDR1 is SEHNR and CDR2 is FQNEAQ in the germline V gene (reference sequence). This CDR3 comprises 15 residues. Unmatched junction bases numbered 7, after V lost 5 bases and J lost 10 bases. The DNA of the CDR3 is TGTGCCAGCAGCCCTCGGACAGGGGGCAGCTCACCCCTCCACTTT. This codes for CASSPRTGGSSPLHF.

The V and J genes are TRBV12-5 and TRBJ1-2; no clear D gene. Germline-derived CDR1 and CDR2 are LGHNT and FRNRAP. The CDR3 has 14 amino acids. With 2 bases removed from V and 1 base from J, the gap between germline ends came to 8 bases. CDR3 sequence (DNA): TGTGCTAGTGGTTTGTCAGCCGTTAACTATGGCTACACCTTC. It is translated as CASGLSAVNYGYTF. The whole variable domain, filled in from reference TRBV12-5 and TRBJ1-2, reads DARVTQTPRHKVTEMGQEVTMRCQPILGHNTVFWYRQTMMQGLELLAYFRNRAPLDDSGMPKDRFSAEMPDATLATLKIQPSEPRDSAVYFCASGLSAVNYGYTFGSGTRLTVV.

A word on this clonotype: The junction departs from germline at one end; a sequencing error may be responsible. The chain combines TRBV5-1 with TRBJ1-5; 10 bases fit TRBD1. Germline V gene data show CDR1 as SGHRS and CDR2 as YFSETQ. CDR3 length: 15 residues. DNA of the CDR3: TGCGTCAGCAGCGCGACAGGGGGCGGCAATCAGCCCCAGCATTTT. Translating it yields CVSSATGGGNQPQHF.

This clonotype appeared once. This may be a read error: a much more frequent sequence differs by one nucleotide. The chain carries TRBV2 and TRBJ2-2, with TRBD1 as a possible D gene (6 bases). The CDR3 spans 13 residues. The germline V gene has CDR1 SNHLY and CDR2 FYNNEI. CDR3 amino acids: CASSELQGTEDFF. CDR3 sequence (DNA): TGTGCCAGCAGTGAGTTACAGGGCACTGAAGATTTCTTT.

This clonotype was observed at least ten times. V gene TRBV19 combines with J gene TRBJ1-5; tentatively, D is TRBD1 (6 bases). The CDR3 loop spans 15 amino acids. From germline, CDR1 is LNHDA and CDR2 SQIVND (reference sequence). V was pared by 3 bases and J by 2 bases, with 11 bases between. The CDR3 DNA reads TGTGCCAGTAGTATGGCAGGGGAGGGCAATCAGCCCCAGCATTTT. This sequence encodes CASSMAGEGNQPQHF.

J is TRBJ1-5 and V is TRBV12-3 or TRBV12-4; D not certain. V dropped 9 bases and J dropped 3 bases, with 12 bases sitting between them. The CDR3 spans 13 residues. Here the CDR3 DNA reads TGTGCCAGTGGTATGGCGACCAATCAGCCCCAGCATTTT. It is translated as CASGMATNQPQHF.

The rearrangement links TRBV24-1 to TRBJ2-1; weak D call: TRBD2 (6 bases). CDR1 and CDR2 (germline): KGHDR, SFDVKD. CDR3 length: 14 residues. Trimming took off 4 bases at V and 0 bases at J, with 6 bases between the two ends. CDR3 amino acids: CATSDGGSYNEQFF. The CDR3, as DNA: TGTGCCACCAGTGACGGGGGCTCCTACAATGAGCAGTTCTTC.

The chain uses TRBV7-8 and TRBJ1-1; tentative D call: TRBD1 (5 bases). CDR3 length: 14 residues. Trimming removed 6 bases from V and 8 bases from J, with 19 bases in between. Per germline, CDR1 SGHVS and CDR2 FQNEAQ. The CDR3 DNA sequence: TGTGCCAGCAGTTCTTCCAGGGAATTGACAGAAGCTTTCTTT. Translated: CASSSSRELTEAFF. The whole variable domain, remainder taken from reference TRBV7-8 and TRBJ1-1, is GAGVSQSPRYKVAKRGQDVALRCDPISGHVSLFWYQQALGQGPEFLTYFQNEAQLDKSGLPSDRFFAERPEGSVSTLKIQRTQQEDSAVYLCASSSSRELTEAFFGQGTRLTVV.

Ten or more counts support this clonotype. J is TRBJ2-7 and V is TRBV29-1; D may be TRBD1 (6 bases). CDR3 size: 13 residues. The germline V gene has CDR1 SQVTM and CDR2 ANQGSEA. With 0 bases removed from V and 4 bases from J, the gap between germline ends came to 10 bases. The CDR3 DNA reads TGCAGCGTTGAAGACGACAGGAATTACGAGCAGTACTTC. Translating gives CSVEDDRNYEQYF.

The chain combines TRBV20-1 with TRBJ2-7, with 8 bases aligning to TRBD2. The CDR3 is made up of 15 amino acids. Germline CDR1 reads DFQATT; CDR2 reads SNEGSKA (reference sequence). Losses at the gene ends were 6 bases for V and 0 bases for J; bases not matched to a gene: 10. DNA for the CDR3: TGCAGTGCCCGGGAACCGGGACTAGGCTCCTACGAGCAGTACTTC. Its protein is CSAREPGLGSYEQYF.

This clonotype was detected many times. V and J are TRBV20-1 and TRBJ1-2; TRBD1 matches at 12 bases. The CDR3 runs 14 residues. V trimming: 6 bases; J trimming: 2 bases; junction bases outside the gene matches: 4. The V gene's germline CDR1 is DFQATT and CDR2 SNEGSKA (reference sequence). The CDR3 nucleotides read TGCAGTGCGGGGGACAGGGGGCTAAACTATGGCTACACCTTC. Translated, it gives CSAGDRGLNYGYTF.

The chain combines TRBV7-3 with TRBJ1-4, with 10 bases matching TRBD1. The CDR3 extends over 15 amino acids. Germline V gives CDR1 SGHTA, CDR2 FQGTGA. The V segment lost 2 bases and the J segment 8 bases; nucleotides outside the gene matches: 5. The CDR3 loop reads CASSLATGGAEKLFF. CDR3 DNA: TGTGCCAGCAGCTTAGCGACAGGGGGCGCGGAAAAACTGTTTTTT.

This clonotype was recorded a few times. CDR3 coding DNA: TGTGCCAGCAGTCCGGGCTACGAGAATGAAAAACTGTTTTTT. Translation gives CASSPGYENEKLFF. This rearrangement joins TRBV12-3 or TRBV12-4 to TRBJ1-4; D unclear. This CDR3 spans 14 amino acids. V lost 5 bases, J lost 5 bases, and 12 bases lay in between.

V usage is TRBV4-3 and J usage is TRBJ1-1; no reliable D call. The germline V gene encodes CDR1 LGHNA and CDR2 YSLEER. V was pared by 1 base and J by 1 base, with 7 bases between. This CDR3 has 14 residues. CDR3 DNA sequence: TGCGCCAGCAGCCAAGCGGAGGGGAACACTGAAGCTTTCTTT. Its protein is CASSQAEGNTEAFF.

Only a few counts were recorded for this clonotype. The rearrangement joins TRBV7-2 to TRBJ2-7, with 9 bases fitting TRBD1. The J segment lost 3 bases and the V segment lost 1 base, leaving 10 bases of the junction unmatched. The CDR3 length is 17 residues. Germline-derived CDR1 and CDR2 are SGHTA and FQGNSA. This CDR3 reads CASSLGGGQGIYYEQYF. The CDR3 DNA follows: TGTGCCAGCAGCTTAGGTGGTGGACAGGGGATCTACTACGAGCAGTACTTC.

The chain has TRBV7-2 and TRBJ2-3, with D unresolved. The V end lost 4 bases, the J end lost 1 base, and 15 bases lay between the germline ends. This CDR3 is 16 amino acids long. From germline, CDR1 is SGHTA and CDR2 FQGNSA. The CDR3 coding sequence is TGTGCCAGCAGCTCCCCGGTGTTAGGACGCACAGATACGCAGTATTTT. Residues: CASSSPVLGRTDTQYF.

The rearrangement joins TRBV7-9 to TRBJ1-4; no firm D call. In germline, CDR1 is SEHNR, CDR2 FQNEAQ (reference sequence). CDR3 length: 15 residues. V lost 5 bases to trimming and J lost 0 bases, with 10 bases between them. CDR3 residues: CASSMDGSTNEKLFF. The CDR3 DNA reads as TGTGCCAGCAGCATGGACGGATCAACTAATGAAAAACTGTTTTTT.

The V and J genes are TRBV25-1 and TRBJ2-7; D remains ambiguous. CDR3 length equals 13 residues. Germline loops: CDR1 MGHDK, CDR2 SYGVNS. The V end lost 4 bases, the J end lost 3 bases, and 10 bases lay between the germline ends. The CDR3 protein is CASSAAQVYEQYF. The CDR3 coding sequence is TGTGCCAGCAGTGCGGCACAAGTCTACGAGCAGTACTTC.

About this clonotype: Just one base apart from a much larger clone, this may be a read error. J is TRBJ1-5 and V is TRBV19; D is unresolved. This CDR3 has 12 residues. V dropped 9 bases and J dropped 0 bases, with 6 bases sitting between them. Germline CDR1 LNHDA, CDR2 SQIVND (reference sequence). CDR3 nucleotides: TGTGCCAGAGGGTATAGCAATCAGCCCCAGCATTTT. It yields the protein CARGYSNQPQHF.

The chain links TRBV4-1 to TRBJ1-1; D is ambiguous. The germline V gene has CDR1 MGHRA and CDR2 YSYEKL. The V end lost 3 bases, the J end lost 0 bases, and 14 bases lay between the germline ends. The CDR3 extends over 16 amino acids. The CDR3 reads CASSQRDTAVNTEAFF. As DNA, the CDR3 is TGCGCCAGCAGCCAGAGAGACACCGCCGTGAACACTGAAGCTTTCTTT.

V is TRBV7-9 and J is TRBJ1-3; D not certain. CDR3 length: 11 residues. The germline gives CDR1 SEHNR, CDR2 FQNEAQ (reference sequence). Trimming shortened V by 6 bases and J by 11 bases, and 11 bases separated the two germline ends. CDR3 DNA sequence: TGTGCCAGCAGGTCCCACATCGCCATATATTTT. Its protein product is CASRSHIAIYF.

This clonotype was observed at least ten times. The chain joins TRBV10-3 to TRBJ1-1; TRBD1 matches at 9 bases. The CDR3 is 14 amino acids. The V and J ends lost 8 bases and 1 base, in that order; junction bases with no gene match: 5. The germline V gene has CDR1 ENHRY and CDR2 SYGVKD. CDR3 protein: CAIQTGQGNTEAFF. DNA for the CDR3: TGTGCCATCCAAACGGGACAGGGGAACACTGAAGCTTTCTTT.